The TCR beta chain under discussion was sequenced for a study of blood T cell repertoires in COVID-19 (dated by TCRdb to about 2020). In terms of the full investigation: Samples from collaborators originated in the United States, Italy and Spain and spanned both the acute and convalescent phases of COVID-19. The material from the prospective study consisted of cDNA or gDNA derived from T cells, B-cell-depleted T cells, or PBMCs. HLA class I and class II types, where available, came from metadata supplied by the sample provider rather than from assay-based typing. Nearly every sample came with metadata listing a de-identified subject ID, COVID-19 status, age in years and sex. The repertoires were released in a freely available public database intended as a resource for research on the immune response to SARS-CoV-2. Subjects who had been exposed to COVID-19, were actively infected with it, or had recovered from it provided the deeply sampled blood TCRbeta repertoires that made up the dataset. Samples were obtained from the ongoing ImmuneRACE study (first 160 participants) and from 1,000 to 1,500 subjects provided by 6 global collaborators.

Points the paper makes about the study in general: The quantity of clinical and demographic metadata differed by source and by participant and was supplied without curation.

Each collaborating institution followed its own protocols to collect whole blood in K2EDTA tubes. Collaborator samples were shipped for TCRbeta analysis as frozen whole blood, isolated PBMCs, or DNA extracted from either sample type. This clone appeared a single time. Its antigen remains unidentified. No quality values exist for individual bases; no much larger clone is one base distant. TCRbeta CDR3 regions were amplified from genomic DNA using the immunoSEQ Assay, a bias-controlled multiplex PCR. Concerning the study's data processing: The number of nucleated cells in each sample was estimated from the amplification of reference gene primers within the assay. To quantify the absolute abundance of each unique TCRbeta CDR3 rearrangement, sequence reads were collapsed and filtered. For each sample, productive Simpson clonality was calculated as the square root of Simpson's diversity index across productive rearrangements. What TCRdb holds here is the immuneACCESS table cut down to in-frame rearrangements. Part of the clones is not present; checked against another copy, under half of the missing clones reflect an unresolved V gene, and the others are unexplained. V, J and clone size reflect that table, while D and trimming were determined from the DNA. The sample table lists about 72,000 clones, around 85% of them with a count of one. The ten largest clones represent approximately 32% of the sample.

CDR1 and CDR2 (SGHNT, YYREEE) derive from the germline V gene (reference sequence). A distance of 6 bases separates the germline ends of V and J, which lose 0 bases and 6 bases respectively. Taken from cysteine to phenylalanine, the CDR3 has 12 residues. Only the CDR3 portion is preserved as DNA: 36 bases, with reading frame beginning at the first base. The chain couples TRBV5-4 to TRBJ1-1, with a weak D call of TRBD1 (5 bases match). Sequencing input: peripheral blood. This clonotype was obtained from a woman of 80 years or more with active or convalescent COVID-19. The CDR3 is CASSLEGSEAFF. The DNA reads as follows: TGTGCCAGCAGCTTGGAGGGGTCTGAAGCTTTCTTT.